This TCR beta chain derives from a study of cytomegalovirus exposure and HLA in healthy donors. Findings and limits, study-wide: A later analysis associated 15,000 or so TCR beta sequences with HLA alleles at a 0.05 false discovery rate. DRB1 had the most TCR associations and HLA-C the fewest, a later analysis found, with rates varying by HLA locus.

CDR1 MGHRA and CDR2 YSYEKL come from the germline V gene. Trimming left V 5 bases short and J 3 bases short, with 8 bases between. The CDR3 sequence is 14 residues long. Researchers ran the PCR with 60 Vbeta and 13 Jbeta primers. Generated by immunoSEQ multiplex PCR, the TCRdb table keeps only in-frame clones and is missing some. The sample has under 150,000 clones, around 79% seen once. Worth noting for this clone: The target antigen is unknown.

This TCR came from a female donor in good health and CMV-seronegative. This chain uses TRBV4-1 with TRBJ2-6; D gene uncertain. The sequenced sample was PBMCs. The CDR3 sequence: CASSLVGGANVLTF. The CDR3, as DNA: TGCGCCAGCAGCTTGGTCGGTGGGGCCAACGTCCTGACTTTC.